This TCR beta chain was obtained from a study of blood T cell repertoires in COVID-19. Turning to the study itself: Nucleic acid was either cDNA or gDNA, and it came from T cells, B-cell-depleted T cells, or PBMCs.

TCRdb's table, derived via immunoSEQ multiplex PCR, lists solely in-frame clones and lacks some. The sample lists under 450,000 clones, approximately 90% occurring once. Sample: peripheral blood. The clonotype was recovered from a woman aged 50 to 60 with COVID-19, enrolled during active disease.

The CDR3 sequence is CASSADFNTEAFF. The CDR3 DNA sequence: TGTGCCAGCAGCGCAGATTTTAACACTGAAGCTTTCTTT. The chain combines TRBV11-3 with TRBJ1-1, with D hard to call. Between the trimmed V and J ends, which lost 5 bases and 2 bases, there was a span of 9 bases. Germline CDR1 SGHNT, CDR2 YENEEA. The CDR3 is 13 residues long.